This TCR beta chain was sequenced in a study of shared clonotypes between healthy human individuals. As regards this clone: Its specificity is unknown.

The ends lost 3 bases at V and 0 bases at J; junction bases unmatched: 4. The CDR3 totals 15 residues. Per germline, CDR1 SGHAT and CDR2 FQNNGV. Study-level results: Across a handful of donors, naive CD4 shared 5% to 6%, naive CD8 approximately 3.5%, memory CD4 roughly 2.1%, memory CD8 under 0.5%.

Profiling relied on immunoSEQ multiplex PCR, and the TCRdb table lists in-frame clones only, not all of them. The sample records approximately 500,000 clones, 95% to 97% being singletons. The origin of this receptor is a woman aged 30 to 39 in good health. The sequenced sample was naive CD4+ T cells sorted from blood. Subset meaning: CD45RA+ positively selected. The chain combines TRBV11-2 with TRBJ1-1; 7 bases match TRBD1. The CDR3 bases are TGTGCCAGCAGCTTTGGGACAGCTATGAACACTGAAGCTTTCTTT. It is translated as CASSFGTAMNTEAFF.